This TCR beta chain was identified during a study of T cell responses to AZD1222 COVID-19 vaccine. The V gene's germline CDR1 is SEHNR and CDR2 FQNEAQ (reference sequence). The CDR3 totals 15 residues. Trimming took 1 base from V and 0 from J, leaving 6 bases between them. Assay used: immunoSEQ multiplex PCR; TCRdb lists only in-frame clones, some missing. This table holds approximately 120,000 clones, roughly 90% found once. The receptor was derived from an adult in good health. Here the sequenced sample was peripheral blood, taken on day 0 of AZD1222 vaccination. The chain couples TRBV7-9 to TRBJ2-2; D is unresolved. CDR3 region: CASSLVPANTGELFF. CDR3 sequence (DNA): TGTGCCAGCAGCTTAGTTCCAGCGAACACCGGGGAGCTGTTTTTT.